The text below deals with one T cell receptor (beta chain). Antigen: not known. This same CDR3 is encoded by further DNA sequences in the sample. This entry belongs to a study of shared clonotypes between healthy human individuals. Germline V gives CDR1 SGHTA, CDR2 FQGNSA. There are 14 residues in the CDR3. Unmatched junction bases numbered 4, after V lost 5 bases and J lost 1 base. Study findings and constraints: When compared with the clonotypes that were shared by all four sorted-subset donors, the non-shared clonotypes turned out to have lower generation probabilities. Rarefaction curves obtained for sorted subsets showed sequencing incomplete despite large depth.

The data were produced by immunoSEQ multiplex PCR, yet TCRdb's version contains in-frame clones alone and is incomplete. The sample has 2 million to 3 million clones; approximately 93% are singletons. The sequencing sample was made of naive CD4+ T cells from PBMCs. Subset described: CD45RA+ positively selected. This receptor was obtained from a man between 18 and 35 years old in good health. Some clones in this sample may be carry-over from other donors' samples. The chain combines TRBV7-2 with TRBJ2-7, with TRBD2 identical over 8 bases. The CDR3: CASSAGGSSYEQYF. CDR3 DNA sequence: TGTGCCAGCAGCGCGGGGGGCAGTTCCTACGAGCAGTACTTC.